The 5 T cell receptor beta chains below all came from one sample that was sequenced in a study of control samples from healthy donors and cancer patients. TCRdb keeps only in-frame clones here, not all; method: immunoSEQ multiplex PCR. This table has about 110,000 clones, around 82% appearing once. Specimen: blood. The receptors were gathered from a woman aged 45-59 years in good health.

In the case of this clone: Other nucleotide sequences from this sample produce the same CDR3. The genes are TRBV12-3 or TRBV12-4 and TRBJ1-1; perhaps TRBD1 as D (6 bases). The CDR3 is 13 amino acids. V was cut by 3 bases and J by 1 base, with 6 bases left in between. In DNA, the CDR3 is TGTGCCAGCAGTTTCAGGGGGAACACTGAAGCTTTCTTT. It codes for CASSFRGNTEAFF.

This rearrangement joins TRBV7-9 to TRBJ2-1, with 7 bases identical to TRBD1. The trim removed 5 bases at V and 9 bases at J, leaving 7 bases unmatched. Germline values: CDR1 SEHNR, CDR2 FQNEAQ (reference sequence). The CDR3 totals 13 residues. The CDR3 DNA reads TGTGCCAGCAGCAGGGACAGCAGGTCTGAGCAGTTCTTC. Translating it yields CASSRDSRSEQFF.

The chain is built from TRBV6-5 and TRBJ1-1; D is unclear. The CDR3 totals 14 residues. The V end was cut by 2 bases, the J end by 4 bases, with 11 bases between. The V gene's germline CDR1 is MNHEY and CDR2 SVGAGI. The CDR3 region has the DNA TGTGCCAGCAGTTACACGAGGTGGGGCACTGAAGCTTTCTTT. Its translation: CASSYTRWGTEAFF.

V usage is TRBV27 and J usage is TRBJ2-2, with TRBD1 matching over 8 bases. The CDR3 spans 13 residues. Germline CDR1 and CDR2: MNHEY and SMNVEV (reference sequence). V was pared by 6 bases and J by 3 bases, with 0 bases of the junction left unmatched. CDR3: CASRTGDTGELFF. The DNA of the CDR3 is TGTGCCAGCAGGACAGGGGACACCGGGGAGCTGTTTTTT.

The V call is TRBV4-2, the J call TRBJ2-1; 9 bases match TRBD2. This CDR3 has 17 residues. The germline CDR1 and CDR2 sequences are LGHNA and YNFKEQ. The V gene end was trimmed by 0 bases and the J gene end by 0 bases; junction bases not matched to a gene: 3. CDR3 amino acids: CASSQESGGHSYNEQFF. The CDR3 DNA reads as TGTGCCAGCAGCCAAGAGAGCGGGGGGCACTCCTACAATGAGCAGTTCTTC.